This TCR beta chain was retrieved from a study of neoadjuvant nivolumab and ipilimumab in lung cancer. V lost 0 bases and J lost 2; bases outside the gene matches: 3. The CDR3 covers 15 residues. Germline V gene sequence: CDR1 SGHNT, CDR2 YYREEE (reference sequence). Clones were sequenced by immunoSEQ multiplex PCR, and TCRdb holds only the in-frame ones, with some missing. Here the sample spans roughly 13,000 clones, around 65% being singletons. This receptor was taken from an adult with non-small cell lung cancer. The starting material was peripheral blood, obtained after neoadjuvant nivolumab, alone or with ipilimumab, at or shortly before surgery. The gene calls are TRBV5-4 and TRBJ1-2; TRBD1 agrees at 8 bases. In DNA, the CDR3 is TGTGCCAGCAGCTTGGGACCAGGGGGCAACTATGGCTACACCTTC. Protein sequence: CASSLGPGGNYGYTF.